Listed below are T cell receptor beta chains from one sample, sequenced in a study of CD8+CD57+ T cells in acquired aplastic anemia. A single record per CDR3 protein comes from TCRdb applying MiXCR to the reads. The data show about 160,000 distinct CDR3 sequences, about 70% seen once. The specimen sequenced was sorted CD4+, CD8+, or CD8+CD57+ T cells (not recorded which) from PBMCs. The receptors here all came from a human donor with aplastic anemia. CDR3s include the opening cysteine and the closing phenylalanine or tryptophan.

j_gene	v_gene	CDR3aa
TRBJ2-3	TRBV7-9	CASSLDQGAQYF
TRBJ1-5	TRBV6-6	CASTSAQGDQPQHF
TRBJ1-1	TRBV29-1	CSVEHTEAFF
TRBJ2-1	TRBV2	CASSLGRLGGNEQFF
TRBJ2-3	TRBV4-1	CASSSGLPGYDTQYF
TRBJ1-6	TRBV10-3	CAISELRGGSPLHF
TRBJ2-7	TRBV6-2/TRBV6-3	CATTDLDRSYEQYF
TRBJ2-3	TRBV20-1	CSARDTGLAGWTDTQYF
TRBJ2-7	TRBV7-9	CASSMPRGLSEYEQYF
TRBJ2-1	TRBV20-1	CGAPGTSGRTGYNEQFF